The 18 T cell receptor beta chains below were found in one sample sequenced in a study of OX40 agonist ivuxolimab in advanced cancers. Libraries were prepared by immunoSEQ multiplex PCR; TCRdb keeps only in-frame clonotypes and omits some of them. In the table there are approximately 10,000 clones, under 90% of which are singletons. Sequenced material: CD4+ or CD8+ T cells sorted from blood, taken in a trial of the OX40 agonist ivuxolimab. Receptor source: an adult with an advanced solid tumor such as melanoma, head and neck, liver or kidney cancer.

The chain couples TRBV9 to TRBJ2-5; the match to TRBD2 covers 12 bases. With the DNA end fitting TRBJ2-7 better, the J assignment may be wrong. The CDR3 covers 15 residues. Germline loops: CDR1 SGDLS, CDR2 YYNGEE. The CDR3 DNA is TGTGCCAGCAGCCCGGGACTAGCGGGCCCCTACGAGCAGTACTTC. The encoded protein is CASSPGLAGPYEQYF.

The rearrangement uses TRBV4-1 and TRBJ2-7, with 10 nucleotides matching TRBD1. CDR1 is MGHRA, CDR2 YSYEKL, per germline. With 4 bases clipped from V and 1 base from J, the junction kept 4 bases outside the gene matches. CDR3 length: 15 amino acids. The CDR3 reads CASSPRGQGSYEQYF. The CDR3 DNA follows: TGCGCCAGCAGCCCCCGGGGACAGGGGTCCTACGAGCAGTACTTC.

The chain couples TRBV6-9 to TRBJ2-1; D not certain. V was pared by 7 bases and J by 3 bases, with 13 bases between. The CDR3 is 14 residues long. Germline CDR1 MNHGY, CDR2 SVAAGI. CDR3: CASTYSPDYNEQFF. The CDR3 nucleotides read TGTGCCAGCACTTACTCCCCAGACTACAATGAGCAGTTCTTC.

This clone showed up just once. This chain links TRBV6-9 with TRBJ1-5; D call uncertain. CDR1 and CDR2 (germline): MNHGY, SVAAGI. V dropped 6 bases and J dropped 9 bases, with 9 bases sitting between them. CDR3 length: 11 amino acids. CDR3 coding DNA: TGTGCCAGCAGGCCCGACGGGCCCCAGCATTTT. Protein sequence: CASRPDGPQHF.

The V gene is TRBV6-4, the J gene TRBJ2-5; 8 positions match TRBD2. Germline V gene data show CDR1 as MRHNA and CDR2 as SNTAGT. V lost 5 bases to trimming and J lost 2 bases; unmatched junction nucleotides: 7. The CDR3 is 15 amino acids. The chain's CDR3 is CASSLSGGDQETQYF. Written as DNA, the CDR3 is TGTGCCAGCAGTTTAAGCGGGGGAGATCAAGAGACCCAGTACTTC.

This clone has a handful of counts. This chain joins TRBV7-9 and TRBJ1-3, with TRBD1 as a possible D gene (5 bases). Germline V gene lookup returns CDR1 SEHNR and CDR2 FQNEAQ (reference sequence). The CDR3 extends over 17 amino acids. Trimming stripped 0 bases from V and 0 bases from J, with 12 bases between. The CDR3 loop reads CASSLAPGLLSGNTIYF. The CDR3 bases are TGTGCCAGCAGCTTAGCCCCGGGACTGCTCTCTGGAAACACCATATATTTT.

This chain links TRBV9 with TRBJ2-3; the match to TRBD2 covers 9 bases. V lost 0 bases to trimming and J lost 5 bases; unmatched junction nucleotides: 7. Per germline, CDR1 SGDLS and CDR2 YYNGEE. The CDR3 sequence is 16 residues long. DNA of the CDR3: TGTGCCAGCAGCGTAGCTGGCGGGGGGGCCGTAGATACGCAGTATTTT. Protein: CASSVAGGGAVDTQYF.

The genes are TRBV25-1 and TRBJ2-7; 9 bases align to TRBD2. Trimming took 1 base from V and 2 from J; bases not matched to a gene: 6. This CDR3 is 16 amino acids long. Germline CDR1 MGHDK, CDR2 SYGVNS. CDR3 nucleotides: TGTGCCAGCAGTGAATGGCAGGTAGCGGGGGCCTACGAGCAGTACTTC. It is translated as CASSEWQVAGAYEQYF.

This rearrangement joins TRBV2 to TRBJ2-7, with D possibly TRBD2 on 5 matching bases. The CDR3 extends over 15 amino acids. CDR1 is SNHLY and CDR2 is FYNNEI in the germline V gene. With 1 base removed from V and 2 bases from J, the gap between germline ends came to 12 bases. The CDR3 reads CASSEGLEATYEQYF. For the CDR3, the DNA is TGTGCCAGCAGTGAAGGGTTGGAGGCCACCTACGAGCAGTACTTC.

The chain recombines TRBV4-1 with TRBJ2-1; D perhaps matches TRBD2 (8 bases). Trimming stripped 1 base from V and 8 bases from J, with 18 bases between. Germline V gene data show CDR1 as MGHRA and CDR2 as YSYEKL. The CDR3 is made up of 16 amino acids. CDR3 DNA sequence: TGCGCCAGCAGCCAAGGCGGGGGGACAGTGAGTCATGAGCAGTTCTTC. Amino acid sequence: CASSQGGGTVSHEQFF.

This chain links TRBV27 with TRBJ2-7; no clear D. Per germline, CDR1 MNHEY and CDR2 SMNVEV (reference sequence). This CDR3 region has 13 residues. Trimming shortened V by 8 bases and J by 2 bases, and 13 bases separated the two germline ends. The CDR3 protein is CASASNGPYEQYF. In nucleotides, the CDR3 is TGTGCCAGCGCCTCGAACGGACCCTACGAGCAGTACTTC.

The chain employs TRBV7-3 and TRBJ1-2, with D tentatively TRBD1 (6 bases). V lost 6 bases and J lost 8, with 19 bases in between. The CDR3 length is 14 residues. Germline V gene sequence: CDR1 SGHTA, CDR2 FQGTGA. CDR3 region: CASSPRGAQGGYTF. The CDR3 region has the DNA TGTGCCAGCAGTCCCCGAGGGGCCCAGGGGGGCTACACCTTC.

This rearrangement joins TRBV6-1 to TRBJ2-5, with 8 nucleotides matching TRBD1. The length of the CDR3 is 13 residues. Germline loops: CDR1 MNHNS, CDR2 SASEGT. With V trimmed by 8 bases and J by 2 bases, 4 bases remained unmatched. The CDR3 spells CASQDREQETQYF. The CDR3 bases are TGTGCCAGCCAGGACAGGGAACAAGAGACCCAGTACTTC.

V usage is TRBV19 and J usage is TRBJ2-1, with 11 bases lining up with TRBD2. In germline, CDR1 is LNHDA, CDR2 SQIVND (reference sequence). This CDR3 has 15 amino acids. J lost 2 bases, V lost 3 bases, and 0 bases had no gene match. CDR3 bases: TGTGCCAGTAGTATGACTAGCGGGGCCTACAATGAGCAGTTCTTC. Protein sequence: CASSMTSGAYNEQFF.

The gene calls are TRBV7-3 and TRBJ1-3, with D unclear. The germline V and J ends were trimmed by 2 bases and 0 bases, with 2 bases remaining between them. The CDR3 has 13 amino acids. Per the germline V gene, CDR1 is SGHTA and CDR2 is FQGTGA. For the CDR3, the DNA is TGTGCCAGCAGCTTATCCTCTGGAAACACCATATATTTT. Its translation: CASSLSSGNTIYF.

V gene TRBV5-4 combines with J gene TRBJ1-6; TRBD1 is a possible D gene (5 bases). CDR1 is SGHNT and CDR2 is YYREEE in the germline V gene (reference sequence). This CDR3 has 13 amino acids. Trimming pared 2 bases from V and 11 bases from J, leaving 11 bases between. CDR3 loop: CASSFSSGAPLHF. The CDR3 coding sequence is TGTGCCAGCAGCTTCAGCTCGGGGGCACCCCTCCACTTT.

This rearrangement joins TRBV7-9 to TRBJ2-1; TRBD2 agrees at 14 bases. The J segment lost 9 bases and the V segment lost 5 bases, leaving 6 bases of the junction unmatched. From germline, CDR1 is SEHNR and CDR2 FQNEAQ (reference sequence). The CDR3 is made up of 15 amino acids. CDR3 protein: CASSHGLAGGIEQFF. The CDR3 region has the DNA TGTGCCAGCAGCCACGGACTAGCGGGGGGTATTGAGCAGTTCTTC. Complete variable domain (other parts from reference TRBV7-9 and TRBJ2-1): DTGVSQNPRHKITKRGQNVTFRCDPISEHNRLYWYRQTLGQGPEFLTYFQNEAQLEKSRLLSDRFSAERPKGSFSTLEIQRTEQGDSAMYLCASSHGLAGGIEQFFGPGTRLTVL.

The V call is TRBV7-2, the J call TRBJ1-2, with D possibly being TRBD1 (5 bases). CDR3 length equals 13 residues. The germline V gene has CDR1 SGHTA and CDR2 FQGNSA. The germline V and J ends were trimmed by 5 bases and 4 bases, with 11 bases remaining between them. In DNA form, the CDR3 reads TGTGCCAGCAGCCCGACAGTAAGCTATGGCTACACCTTC. This encodes CASSPTVSYGYTF.